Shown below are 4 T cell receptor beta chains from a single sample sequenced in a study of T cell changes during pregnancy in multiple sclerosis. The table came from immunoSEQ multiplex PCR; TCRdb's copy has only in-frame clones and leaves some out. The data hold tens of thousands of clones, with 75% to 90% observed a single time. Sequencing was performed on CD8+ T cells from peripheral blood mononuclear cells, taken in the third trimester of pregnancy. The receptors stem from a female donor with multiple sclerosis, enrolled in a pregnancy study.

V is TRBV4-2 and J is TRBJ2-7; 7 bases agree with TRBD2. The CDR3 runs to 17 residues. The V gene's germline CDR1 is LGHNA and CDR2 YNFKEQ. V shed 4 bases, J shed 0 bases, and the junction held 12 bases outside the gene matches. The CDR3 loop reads CASSPRESPGGSYEQYF. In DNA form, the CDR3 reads TGTGCCAGCAGCCCGCGGGAGAGTCCGGGCGGCTCCTACGAGCAGTACTTC.

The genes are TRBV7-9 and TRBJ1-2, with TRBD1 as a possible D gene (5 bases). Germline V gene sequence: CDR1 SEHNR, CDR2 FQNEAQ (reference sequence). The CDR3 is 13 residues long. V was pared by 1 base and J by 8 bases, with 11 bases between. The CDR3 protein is CASSLVGPSGYTF. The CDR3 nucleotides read TGTGCCAGCAGCTTAGTGGGGCCGAGCGGCTACACCTTC. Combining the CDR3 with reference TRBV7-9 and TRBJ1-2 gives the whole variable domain DTGVSQNPRHKITKRGQNVTFRCDPISEHNRLYWYRQTLGQGPEFLTYFQNEAQLEKSRLLSDRFSAERPKGSFSTLEIQRTEQGDSAMYLCASSLVGPSGYTFGSGTRLTVV.

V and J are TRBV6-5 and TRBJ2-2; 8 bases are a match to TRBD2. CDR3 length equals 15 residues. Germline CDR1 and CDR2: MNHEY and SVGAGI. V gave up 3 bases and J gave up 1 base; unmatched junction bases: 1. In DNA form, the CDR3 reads TGTGCCAGCAGTTATGCGGGAGGGAACACCGGGGAGCTGTTTTTT. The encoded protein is CASSYAGGNTGELFF.

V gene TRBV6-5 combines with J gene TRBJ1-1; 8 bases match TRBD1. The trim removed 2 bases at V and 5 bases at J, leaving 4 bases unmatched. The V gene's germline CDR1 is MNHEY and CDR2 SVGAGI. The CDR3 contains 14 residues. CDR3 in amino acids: CASSYGTGSTEAFF. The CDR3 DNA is TGTGCCAGCAGTTACGGGACAGGCAGTACTGAAGCTTTCTTT.